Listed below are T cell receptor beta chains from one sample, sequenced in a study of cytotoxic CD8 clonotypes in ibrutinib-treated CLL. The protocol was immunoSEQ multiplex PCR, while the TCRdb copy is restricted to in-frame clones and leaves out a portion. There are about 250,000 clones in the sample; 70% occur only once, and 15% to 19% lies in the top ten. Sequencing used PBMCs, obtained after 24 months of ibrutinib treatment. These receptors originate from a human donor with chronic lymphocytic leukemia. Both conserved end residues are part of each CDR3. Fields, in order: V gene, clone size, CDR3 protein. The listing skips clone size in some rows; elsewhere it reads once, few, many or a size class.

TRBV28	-	CASSLSRPPGAGQPQHF
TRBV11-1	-	CASSSDPHRGQYF
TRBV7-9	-	CASSATRQGGDSPLHF
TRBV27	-	CASSLTRQVQETQYF
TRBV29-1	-	CSVGEVDGQGPQHF
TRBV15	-	CATSRDDSTDTQYF
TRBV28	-	CASRAGGVYGYTF
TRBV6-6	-	CASSYLMGYEQYF
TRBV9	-	CASSRDSSYEQYF
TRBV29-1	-	CSGILAPIQYF
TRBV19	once	CASSMRTEAFF
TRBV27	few	CASSLGHTGQPQHF
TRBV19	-	CASNHRDRATEAFF
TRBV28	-	CASEGSSTDTQYF
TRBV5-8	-	CASSLVGGSGNTIYF
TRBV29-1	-	CSVERGYNEQFF
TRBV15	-	CATSSGAGGDYEQYF
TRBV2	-	CASIREIPGELFF
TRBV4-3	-	CASSQDDRGRWNEQFF
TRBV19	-	CASGGEQYF
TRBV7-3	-	CASRGLAATGELFF
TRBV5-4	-	CASSLGSNSYEQYF
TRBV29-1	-	CSVVADTGELFF
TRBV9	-	CASSVVASAYEQYF
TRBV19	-	CASSTPQGTVSYEQYF
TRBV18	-	CASSRTGTGGTDEQYF
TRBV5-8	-	CASSPDISGANVLTF
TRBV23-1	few	CASSRDRGATRNQPQHF
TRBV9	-	CASSSRESADTQYF